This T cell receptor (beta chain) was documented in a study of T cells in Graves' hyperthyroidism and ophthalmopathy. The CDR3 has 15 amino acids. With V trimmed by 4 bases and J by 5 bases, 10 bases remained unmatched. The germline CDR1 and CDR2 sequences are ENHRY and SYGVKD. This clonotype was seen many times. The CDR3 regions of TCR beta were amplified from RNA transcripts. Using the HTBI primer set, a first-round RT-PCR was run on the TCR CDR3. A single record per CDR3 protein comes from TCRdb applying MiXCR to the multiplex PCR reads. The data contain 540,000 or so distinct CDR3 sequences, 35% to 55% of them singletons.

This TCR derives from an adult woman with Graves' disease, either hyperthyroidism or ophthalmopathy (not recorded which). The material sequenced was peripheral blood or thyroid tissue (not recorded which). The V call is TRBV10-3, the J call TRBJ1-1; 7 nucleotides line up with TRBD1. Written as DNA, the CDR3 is TGTGCCATCAGTGGTACCCCAGGGGGGGGAACTGAAGCTTTCTTT. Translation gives CAISGTPGGGTEAFF.